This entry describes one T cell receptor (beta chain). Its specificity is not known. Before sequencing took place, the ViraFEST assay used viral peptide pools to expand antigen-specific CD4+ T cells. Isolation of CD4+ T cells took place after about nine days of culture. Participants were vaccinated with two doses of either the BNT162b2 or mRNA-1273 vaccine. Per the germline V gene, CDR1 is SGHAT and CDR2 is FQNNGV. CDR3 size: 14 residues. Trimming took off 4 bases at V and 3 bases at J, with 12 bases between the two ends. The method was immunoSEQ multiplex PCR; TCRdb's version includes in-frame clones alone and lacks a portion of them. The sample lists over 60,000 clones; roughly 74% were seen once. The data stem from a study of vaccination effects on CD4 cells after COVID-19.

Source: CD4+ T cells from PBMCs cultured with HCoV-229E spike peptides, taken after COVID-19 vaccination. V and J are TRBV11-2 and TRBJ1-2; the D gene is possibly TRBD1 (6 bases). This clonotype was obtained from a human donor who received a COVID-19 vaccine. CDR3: CASSSQGSYYGYTF. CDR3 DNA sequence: TGTGCCAGCAGCTCTCAGGGGAGCTACTATGGCTACACCTTC. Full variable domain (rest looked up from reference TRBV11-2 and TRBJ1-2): EAGVAQSPRYKIIEKRQSVAFWCNPISGHATLYWYQQILGQGPKLLIQFQNNGVVDDSQLPKDRFSAERLKGVDSTLKIQPAKLEDSAVYLCASSSQGSYYGYTFGSGTRLTVV.